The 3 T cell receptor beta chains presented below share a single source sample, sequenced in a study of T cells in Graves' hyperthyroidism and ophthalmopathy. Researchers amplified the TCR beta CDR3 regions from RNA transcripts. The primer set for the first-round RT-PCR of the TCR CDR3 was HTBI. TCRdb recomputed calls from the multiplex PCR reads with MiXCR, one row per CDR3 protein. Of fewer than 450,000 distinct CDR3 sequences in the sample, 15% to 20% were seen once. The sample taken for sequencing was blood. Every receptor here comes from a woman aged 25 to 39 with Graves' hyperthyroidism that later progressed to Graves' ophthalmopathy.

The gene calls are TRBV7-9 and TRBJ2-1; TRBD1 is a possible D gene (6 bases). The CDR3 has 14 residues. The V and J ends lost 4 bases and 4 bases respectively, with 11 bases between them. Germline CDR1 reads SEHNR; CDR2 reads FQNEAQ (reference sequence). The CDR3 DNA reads TGTGCCAGCAGCTCCCGGACAGCTTACAATGAGCAGTTCTTC. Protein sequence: CASSSRTAYNEQFF.

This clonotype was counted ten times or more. The chain's CDR3 is CASSVDSLAGYNEQFF. In nucleotides, the CDR3 is TGTGCCAGCAGCGTGGACAGTCTAGCGGGATACAATGAGCAGTTCTTC. The rearrangement links TRBV2 to TRBJ2-1; 9 positions agree with TRBD2. CDR3 length equals 16 residues. Germline V CDR1 and CDR2: SNHLY, FYNNEI. J lost 4 bases, V lost 6 bases, and 10 bases had no gene match. The full variable domain, with the rest looked up from reference TRBV2 and TRBJ2-1, is EPEVTQTPSHQVTQMGQEVILRCVPISNHLYFYWYRQILGQKVEFLVSFYNNEISEKSEIFDDQFSVERPDGSNFTLKIRSTKLEDSAMYFCASSVDSLAGYNEQFFGPGTRLTVL.

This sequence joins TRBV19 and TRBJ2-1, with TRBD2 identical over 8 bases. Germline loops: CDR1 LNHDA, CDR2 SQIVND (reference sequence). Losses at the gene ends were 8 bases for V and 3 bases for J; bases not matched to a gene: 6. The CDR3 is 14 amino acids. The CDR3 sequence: CASREGWGYNEQFF. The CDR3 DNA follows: TGTGCCAGTCGGGAGGGATGGGGCTACAATGAGCAGTTCTTC.